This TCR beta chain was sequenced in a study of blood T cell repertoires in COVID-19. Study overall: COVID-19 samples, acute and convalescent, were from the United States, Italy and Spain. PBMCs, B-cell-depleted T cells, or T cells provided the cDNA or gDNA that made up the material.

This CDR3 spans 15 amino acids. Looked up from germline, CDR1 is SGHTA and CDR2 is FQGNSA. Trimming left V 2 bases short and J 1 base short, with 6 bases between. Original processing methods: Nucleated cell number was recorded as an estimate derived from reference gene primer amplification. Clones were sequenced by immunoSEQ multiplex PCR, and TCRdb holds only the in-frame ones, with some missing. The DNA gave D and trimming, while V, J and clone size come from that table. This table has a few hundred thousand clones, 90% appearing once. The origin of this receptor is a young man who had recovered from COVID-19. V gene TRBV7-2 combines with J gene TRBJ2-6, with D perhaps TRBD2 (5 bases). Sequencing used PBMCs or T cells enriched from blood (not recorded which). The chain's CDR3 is CASSLSGSGANVLTF. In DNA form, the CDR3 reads TGTGCCAGCAGCTTATCGGGGTCTGGGGCCAACGTCCTGACTTTC.